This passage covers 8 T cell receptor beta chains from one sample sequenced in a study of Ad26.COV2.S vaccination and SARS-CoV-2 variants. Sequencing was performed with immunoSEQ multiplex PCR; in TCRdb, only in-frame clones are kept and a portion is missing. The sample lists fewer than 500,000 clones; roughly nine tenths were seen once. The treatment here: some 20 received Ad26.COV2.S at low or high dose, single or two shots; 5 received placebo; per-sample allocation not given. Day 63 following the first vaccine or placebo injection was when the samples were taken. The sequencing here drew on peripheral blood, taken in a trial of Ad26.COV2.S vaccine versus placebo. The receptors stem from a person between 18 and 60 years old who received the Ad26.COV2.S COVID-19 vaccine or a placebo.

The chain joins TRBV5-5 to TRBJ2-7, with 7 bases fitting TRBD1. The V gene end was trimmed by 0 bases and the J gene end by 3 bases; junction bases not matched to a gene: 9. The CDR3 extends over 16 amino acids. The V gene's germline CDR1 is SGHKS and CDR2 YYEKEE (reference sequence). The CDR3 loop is CASSLESTGSYYEQYF. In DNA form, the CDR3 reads TGTGCCAGCAGCTTGGAGTCGACAGGGTCCTACTACGAGCAGTACTTC. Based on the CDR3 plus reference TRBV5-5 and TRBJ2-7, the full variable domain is DAGVTQSPTHLIKTRGQQVTLRCSPISGHKSVSWYQQVLGQGPQFIFQYYEKEERGRGNFPDRFSARQFPNYSSELNVNALLLGDSALYLCASSLESTGSYYEQYFGPGTRLTVT.

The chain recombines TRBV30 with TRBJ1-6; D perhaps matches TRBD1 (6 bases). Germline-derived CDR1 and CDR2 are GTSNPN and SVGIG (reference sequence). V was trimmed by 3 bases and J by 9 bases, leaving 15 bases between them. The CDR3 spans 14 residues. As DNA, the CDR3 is TGTGCCTGGAGCCTGGACAGCGAGGTTTCACCCCTCCACTTT. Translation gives CAWSLDSEVSPLHF.

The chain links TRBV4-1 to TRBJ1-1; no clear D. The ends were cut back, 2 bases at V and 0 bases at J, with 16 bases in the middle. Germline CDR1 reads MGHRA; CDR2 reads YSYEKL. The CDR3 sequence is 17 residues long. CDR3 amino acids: CASSQIDILSVNTEAFF. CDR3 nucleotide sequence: TGCGCCAGCAGCCAAATTGACATCCTATCCGTGAACACTGAAGCTTTCTTT.

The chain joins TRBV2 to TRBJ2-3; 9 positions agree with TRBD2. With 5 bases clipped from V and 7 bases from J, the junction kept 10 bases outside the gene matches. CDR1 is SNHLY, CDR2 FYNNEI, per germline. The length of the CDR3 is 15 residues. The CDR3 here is CASSRNLAGKYTQYF. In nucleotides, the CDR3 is TGTGCCAGCAGTCGCAACCTAGCGGGGAAATATACGCAGTATTTT.

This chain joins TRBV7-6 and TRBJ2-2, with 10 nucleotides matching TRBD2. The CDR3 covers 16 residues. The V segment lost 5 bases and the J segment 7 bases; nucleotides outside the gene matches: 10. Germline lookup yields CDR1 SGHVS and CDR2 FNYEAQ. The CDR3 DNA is TGTGCCAGCAGCCCCCGGGCTAGCGGGAGTTACGGGGAGCTGTTTTTT. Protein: CASSPRASGSYGELFF. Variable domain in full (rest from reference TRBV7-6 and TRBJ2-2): GAGVSQSPRYKVTKRGQDVALRCDPISGHVSLYWYRQALGQGPEFLTYFNYEAQQDKSGLPNDRFSAERPEGSISTLTIQRTEQRDSAMYRCASSPRASGSYGELFFGEGSRLTVL.

CDR3 residues: CASSRSGSQETQYF. CDR3 nucleotides: TGTGCCAGCAGTCGAAGCGGGAGTCAAGAGACCCAGTACTTC. V gene TRBV11-3 combines with J gene TRBJ2-5, with TRBD2 identical over 8 bases. J gave up 2 bases and V 6 bases, and 5 bases lay outside the gene matches. Germline CDR1 reads SGHNT; CDR2 reads YENEEA. This CDR3 contains 14 residues.

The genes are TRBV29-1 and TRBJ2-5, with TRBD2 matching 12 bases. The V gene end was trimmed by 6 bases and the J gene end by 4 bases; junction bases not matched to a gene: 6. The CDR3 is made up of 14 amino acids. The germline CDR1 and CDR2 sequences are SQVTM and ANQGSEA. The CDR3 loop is CSVRGLAGTETQYF. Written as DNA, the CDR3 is TGCAGCGTCCGCGGACTAGCGGGGACAGAGACCCAGTACTTC.

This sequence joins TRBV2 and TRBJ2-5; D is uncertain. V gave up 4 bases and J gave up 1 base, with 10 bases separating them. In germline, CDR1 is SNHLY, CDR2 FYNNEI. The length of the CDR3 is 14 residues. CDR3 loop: CASSGPTTQETQYF. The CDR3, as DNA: TGTGCCAGCAGTGGACCTACGACCCAAGAGACCCAGTACTTC. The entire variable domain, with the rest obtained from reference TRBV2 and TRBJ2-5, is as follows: EPEVTQTPSHQVTQMGQEVILRCVPISNHLYFYWYRQILGQKVEFLVSFYNNEISEKSEIFDDQFSVERPDGSNFTLKIRSTKLEDSAMYFCASSGPTTQETQYFGPGTRLLVL.